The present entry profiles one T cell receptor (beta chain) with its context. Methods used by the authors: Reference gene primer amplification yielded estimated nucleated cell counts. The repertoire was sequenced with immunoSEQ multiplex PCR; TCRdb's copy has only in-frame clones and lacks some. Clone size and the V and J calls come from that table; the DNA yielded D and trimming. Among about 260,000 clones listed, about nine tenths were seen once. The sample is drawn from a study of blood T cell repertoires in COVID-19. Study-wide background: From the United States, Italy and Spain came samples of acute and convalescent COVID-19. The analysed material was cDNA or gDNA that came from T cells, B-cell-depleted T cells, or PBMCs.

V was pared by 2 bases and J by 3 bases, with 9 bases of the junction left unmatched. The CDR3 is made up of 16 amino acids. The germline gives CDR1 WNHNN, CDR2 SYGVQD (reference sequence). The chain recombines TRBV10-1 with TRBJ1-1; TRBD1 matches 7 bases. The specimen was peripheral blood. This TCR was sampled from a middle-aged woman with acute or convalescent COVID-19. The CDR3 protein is CASSERQGLVDTEAFF. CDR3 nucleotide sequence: TGCGCCAGCAGTGAGCGACAGGGATTAGTGGACACTGAAGCTTTCTTT.